This T cell receptor beta chain was recorded in a study of T cells in Graves' hyperthyroidism and ophthalmopathy. Using RNA transcripts as the source, TCR beta CDR3 regions were amplified. TCR CDR3 underwent first-round RT-PCR with the HTBI primer set. Via MiXCR, TCRdb re-called the multiplex PCR reads, giving one row per CDR3 protein. The sample consists of about 590,000 distinct CDR3 sequences, more than 13% of them appearing once. This clonotype came up a few times. Antigen: not known. Notes on the study in general: Ophthalmopathy, as predicted by the model, came a median about six months after the prediction. Blood held most thyroid clonotypes expanded above 0.001 frequency.

The length of the CDR3 is 13 residues. Germline assignment: CDR1 SGHAT and CDR2 FQNNGV. Trimming left V 7 bases short and J 4 bases short, with 10 bases between. V gene TRBV11-2 combines with J gene TRBJ2-2; D ambiguous. Sequenced: blood. The source is a woman aged 18 to 35 with Graves' ophthalmopathy. The CDR3 loop is CASTSRITGELFF. The DNA for the CDR3 is TGTGCCAGCACCTCCCGGATCACCGGGGAGCTGTTTTTT.